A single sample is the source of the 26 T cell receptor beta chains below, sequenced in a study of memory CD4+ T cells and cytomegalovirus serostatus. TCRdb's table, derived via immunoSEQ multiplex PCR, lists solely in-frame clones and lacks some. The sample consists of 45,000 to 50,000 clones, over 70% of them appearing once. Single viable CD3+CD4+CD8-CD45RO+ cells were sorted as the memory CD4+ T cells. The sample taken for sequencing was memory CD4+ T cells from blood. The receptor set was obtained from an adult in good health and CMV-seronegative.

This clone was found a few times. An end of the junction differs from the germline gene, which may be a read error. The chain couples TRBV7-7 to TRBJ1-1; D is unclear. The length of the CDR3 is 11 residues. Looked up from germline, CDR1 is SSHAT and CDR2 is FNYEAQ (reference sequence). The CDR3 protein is CASSHARETFF. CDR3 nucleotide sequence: TGTGCTAGCAGCCATGCACGAGAAACTTTCTTT.

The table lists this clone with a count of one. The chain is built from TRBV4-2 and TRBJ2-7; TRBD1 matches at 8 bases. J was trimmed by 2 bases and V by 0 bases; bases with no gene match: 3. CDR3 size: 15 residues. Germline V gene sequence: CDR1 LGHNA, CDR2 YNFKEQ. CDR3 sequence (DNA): TGTGCCAGCAGCCAAGAAAAGACAGGGGCCTACGAGCAGTACTTC. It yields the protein CASSQEKTGAYEQYF.

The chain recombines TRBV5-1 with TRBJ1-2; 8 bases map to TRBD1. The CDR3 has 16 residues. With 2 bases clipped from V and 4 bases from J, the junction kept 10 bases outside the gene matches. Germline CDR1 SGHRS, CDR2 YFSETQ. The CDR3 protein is CASSLLPGGAGYGYTF. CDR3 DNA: TGCGCCAGCAGCTTATTACCAGGGGGCGCGGGCTATGGCTACACCTTC.

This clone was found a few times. The CDR3 DNA sequence: TGTGCCAGCAGCTTGGATGGAGGACAGCGCTATGGCTACACCTTC. Translation gives CASSLDGGQRYGYTF. The V and J genes are TRBV5-4 and TRBJ1-2; maybe TRBD1 (6 bases). This CDR3 is built from 15 residues. The ends were cut back, 0 bases at V and 4 bases at J, with 13 bases in the middle. Germline V CDR1 and CDR2: SGHNT, YYREEE (reference sequence).

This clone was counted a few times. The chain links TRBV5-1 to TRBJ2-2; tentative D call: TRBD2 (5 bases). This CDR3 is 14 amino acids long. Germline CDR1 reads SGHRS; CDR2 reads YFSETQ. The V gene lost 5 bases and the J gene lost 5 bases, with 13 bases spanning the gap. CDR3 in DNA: TGCGCCAGCAGACCGACTATATTAACCGGGGAGCTGTTTTTT. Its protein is CASRPTILTGELFF.

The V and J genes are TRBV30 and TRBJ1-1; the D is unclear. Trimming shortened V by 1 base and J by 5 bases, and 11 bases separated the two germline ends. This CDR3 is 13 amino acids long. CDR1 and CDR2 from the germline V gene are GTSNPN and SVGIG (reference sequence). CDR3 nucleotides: TGTGCCTGGAGTGGACCTGTGATGACTGAAGCTTTCTTT. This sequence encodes CAWSGPVMTEAFF. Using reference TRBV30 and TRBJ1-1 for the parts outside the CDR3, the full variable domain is SQTIHQWPATLVQPVGSPLSLECTVEGTSNPNLYWYRQAAGRGLQLLFYSVGIGQISSEVPQNLSASRPQDRQFILSSKKLLLSDSGFYLCAWSGPVMTEAFFGQGTRLTVV.

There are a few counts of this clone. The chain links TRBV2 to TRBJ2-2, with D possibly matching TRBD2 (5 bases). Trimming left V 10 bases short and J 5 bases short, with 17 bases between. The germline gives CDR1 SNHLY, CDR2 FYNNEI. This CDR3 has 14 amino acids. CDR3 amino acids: CANPEEALTGELFF. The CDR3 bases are TGTGCCAACCCTGAGGAGGCACTAACCGGGGAGCTGTTTTTT.

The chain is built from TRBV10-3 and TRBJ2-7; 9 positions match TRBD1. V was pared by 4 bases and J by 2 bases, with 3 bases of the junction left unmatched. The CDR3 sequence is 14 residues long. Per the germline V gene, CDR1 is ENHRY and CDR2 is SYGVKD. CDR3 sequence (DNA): TGTGCCATCAGTGTAGGACAGGGGACCTACGAGCAGTACTTC. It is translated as CAISVGQGTYEQYF.

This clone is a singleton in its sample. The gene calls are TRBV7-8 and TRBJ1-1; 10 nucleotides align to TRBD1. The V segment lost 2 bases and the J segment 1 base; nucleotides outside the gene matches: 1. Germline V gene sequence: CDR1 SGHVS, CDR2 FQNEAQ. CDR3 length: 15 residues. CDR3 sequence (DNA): TGTGCCAGCAGCTTAAGGACAGGGGGGAACACTGAAGCTTTCTTT. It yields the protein CASSLRTGGNTEAFF.

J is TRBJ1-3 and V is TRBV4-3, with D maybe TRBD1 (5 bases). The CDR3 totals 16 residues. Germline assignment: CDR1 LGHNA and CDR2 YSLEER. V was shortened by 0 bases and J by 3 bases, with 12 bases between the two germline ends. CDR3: CASSQDWGDRGNTIYF. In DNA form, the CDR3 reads TGCGCCAGCAGCCAAGATTGGGGGGATCGTGGAAACACCATATATTTT.

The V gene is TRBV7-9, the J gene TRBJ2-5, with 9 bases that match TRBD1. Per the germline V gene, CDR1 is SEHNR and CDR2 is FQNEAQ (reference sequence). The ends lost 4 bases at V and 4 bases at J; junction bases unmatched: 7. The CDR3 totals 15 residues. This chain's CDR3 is CASSWSQGARETQYF. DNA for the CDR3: TGTGCCAGCAGCTGGTCACAGGGGGCTCGAGAGACCCAGTACTTC.

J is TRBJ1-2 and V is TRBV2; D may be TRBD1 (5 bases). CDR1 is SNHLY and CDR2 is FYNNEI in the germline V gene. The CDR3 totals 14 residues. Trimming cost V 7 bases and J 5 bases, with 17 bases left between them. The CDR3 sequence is CASIIPRDQYGYTF. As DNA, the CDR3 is TGTGCCAGCATCATTCCCAGGGACCAATATGGCTACACCTTC. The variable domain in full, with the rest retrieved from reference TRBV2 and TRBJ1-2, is EPEVTQTPSHQVTQMGQEVILRCVPISNHLYFYWYRQILGQKVEFLVSFYNNEISEKSEIFDDQFSVERPDGSNFTLKIRSTKLEDSAMYFCASIIPRDQYGYTFGSGTRLTVV.

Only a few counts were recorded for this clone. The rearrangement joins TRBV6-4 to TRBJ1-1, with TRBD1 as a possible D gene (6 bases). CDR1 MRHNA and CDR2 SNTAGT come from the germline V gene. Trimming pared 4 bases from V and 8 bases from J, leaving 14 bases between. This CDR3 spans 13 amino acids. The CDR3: CASSVSLQGEAFF. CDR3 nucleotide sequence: TGTGCCAGCAGTGTAAGCCTTCAGGGGGAAGCTTTCTTT.

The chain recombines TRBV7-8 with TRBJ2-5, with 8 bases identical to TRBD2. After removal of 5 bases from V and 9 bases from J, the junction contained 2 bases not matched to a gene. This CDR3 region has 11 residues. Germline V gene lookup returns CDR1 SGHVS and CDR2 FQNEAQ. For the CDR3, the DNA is TGTGCCAGCAGCCCGGGGGGGGCCCAGTACTTC. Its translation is CASSPGGAQYF. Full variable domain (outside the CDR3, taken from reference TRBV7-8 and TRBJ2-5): GAGVSQSPRYKVAKRGQDVALRCDPISGHVSLFWYQQALGQGPEFLTYFQNEAQLDKSGLPSDRFFAERPEGSVSTLKIQRTQQEDSAVYLCASSPGGAQYFGPGTRLLVL.

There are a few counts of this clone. The CDR3 DNA sequence: TGTGCCAGCGAACGCTCCAGGGGGACTGAAGCTTTCTTT. Encoded protein: CASERSRGTEAFF. The chain recombines TRBV6-6 with TRBJ1-1; TRBD1 matches at 7 bases. The CDR3 extends over 13 amino acids. Germline V gene sequence: CDR1 MNHNY, CDR2 SVGAGI (reference sequence). V shed 8 bases and J 5 bases; nucleotides not matched to a gene: 8.

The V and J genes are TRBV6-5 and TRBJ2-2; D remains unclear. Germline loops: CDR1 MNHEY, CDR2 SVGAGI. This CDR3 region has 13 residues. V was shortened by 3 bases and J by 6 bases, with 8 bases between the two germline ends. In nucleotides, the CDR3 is TGTGCCAGCAGTTATGATTTAGCCGGGGAGCTGTTTTTT. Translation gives CASSYDLAGELFF.

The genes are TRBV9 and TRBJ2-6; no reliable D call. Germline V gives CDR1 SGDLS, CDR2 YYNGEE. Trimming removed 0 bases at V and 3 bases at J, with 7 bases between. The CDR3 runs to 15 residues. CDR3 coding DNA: TGTGCCAGCAGCGTAGCCCCAGTTGGGGCCAACGTCCTGACTTTC. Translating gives CASSVAPVGANVLTF.

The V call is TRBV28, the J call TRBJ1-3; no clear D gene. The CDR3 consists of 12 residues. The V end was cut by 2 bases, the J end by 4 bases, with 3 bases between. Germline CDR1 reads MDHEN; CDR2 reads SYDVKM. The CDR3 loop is CASSLRGNTIYF. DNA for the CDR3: TGTGCCAGCAGTTTAAGGGGAAACACCATATATTTT. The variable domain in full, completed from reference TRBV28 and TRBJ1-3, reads DVKVTQSSRYLVKRTGEKVFLECVQDMDHENMFWYRQDPGLGLRLIYFSYDVKMKEKGDIPEGYSVSREKKERFSLILESASTNQTSMYLCASSLRGNTIYFGEGSWLTVV.

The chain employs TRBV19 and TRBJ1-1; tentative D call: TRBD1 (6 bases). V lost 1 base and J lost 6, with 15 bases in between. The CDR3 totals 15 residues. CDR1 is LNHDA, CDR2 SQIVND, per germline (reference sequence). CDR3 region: CASSIVWGGRAEAFF. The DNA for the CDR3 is TGTGCCAGTAGTATAGTTTGGGGGGGCCGGGCTGAAGCTTTCTTT. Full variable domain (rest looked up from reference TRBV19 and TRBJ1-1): DGGITQSPKYLFRKEGQNVTLSCEQNLNHDAMYWYRQDPGQGLRLIYYSQIVNDFQKGDIAEGYSVSREKKESFPLTVTSAQKNPTAFYLCASSIVWGGRAEAFFGQGTRLTVV.

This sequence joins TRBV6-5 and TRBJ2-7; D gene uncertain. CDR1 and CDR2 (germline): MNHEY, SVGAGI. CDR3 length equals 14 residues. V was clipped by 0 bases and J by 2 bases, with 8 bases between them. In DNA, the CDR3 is TGTGCCAGCAGTTACTCTCTCGCCCCCTACGAGCAGTACTTC. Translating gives CASSYSLAPYEQYF.

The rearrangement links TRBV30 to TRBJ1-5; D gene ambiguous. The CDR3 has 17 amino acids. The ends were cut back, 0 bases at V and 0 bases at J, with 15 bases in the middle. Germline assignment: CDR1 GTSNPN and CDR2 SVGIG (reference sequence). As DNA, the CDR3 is TGTGCCTGGAGTGTGCGGGCACTTGGGGTTAGCAATCAGCCCCAGCATTTT. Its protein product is CAWSVRALGVSNQPQHF.

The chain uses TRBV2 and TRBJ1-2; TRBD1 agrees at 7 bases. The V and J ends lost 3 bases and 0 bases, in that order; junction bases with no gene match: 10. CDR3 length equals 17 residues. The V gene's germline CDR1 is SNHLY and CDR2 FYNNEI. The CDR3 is CASSDGEGQNSNYGYTF. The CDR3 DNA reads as TGTGCCAGCAGTGATGGAGAGGGACAGAATTCTAACTATGGCTACACCTTC.

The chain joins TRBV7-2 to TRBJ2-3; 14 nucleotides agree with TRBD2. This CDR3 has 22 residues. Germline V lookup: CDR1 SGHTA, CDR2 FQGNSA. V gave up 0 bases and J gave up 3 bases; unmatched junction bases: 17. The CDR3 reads CASSLAPGLAGARPSVTDTQYF. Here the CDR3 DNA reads TGTGCCAGCAGCTTAGCACCGGGACTAGCGGGGGCCCGCCCTAGTGTGACAGATACGCAGTATTTT.

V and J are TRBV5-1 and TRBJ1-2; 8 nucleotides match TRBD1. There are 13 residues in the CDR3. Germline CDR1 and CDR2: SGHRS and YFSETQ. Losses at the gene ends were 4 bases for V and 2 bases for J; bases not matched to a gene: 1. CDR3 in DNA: TGCGCCAGCAGCCCAGGGGGCAACTATGGCTACACCTTC. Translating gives CASSPGGNYGYTF.

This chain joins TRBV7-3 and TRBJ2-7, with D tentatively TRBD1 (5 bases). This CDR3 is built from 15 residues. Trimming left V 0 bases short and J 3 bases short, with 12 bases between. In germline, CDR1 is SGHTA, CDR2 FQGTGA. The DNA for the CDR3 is TGTGCCAGCAGCTTAACAGCAGGGATTAGCTACGAGCAGTACTTC. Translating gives CASSLTAGISYEQYF.

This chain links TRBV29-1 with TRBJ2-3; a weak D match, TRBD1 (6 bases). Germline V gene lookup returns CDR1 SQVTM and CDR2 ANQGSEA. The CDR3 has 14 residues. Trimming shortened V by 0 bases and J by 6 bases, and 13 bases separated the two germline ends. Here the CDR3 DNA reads TGCAGCGTTGAAGATGGGACAAACGGGGATACGCAGTATTTT. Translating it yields CSVEDGTNGDTQYF.